The T cell receptor beta chain described here comes from a study of CD8+CD57+ T cells in acquired aplastic anemia. The wider study: Healthy donor CD4+ cell samples had a mean of roughly 9.8 million reads.

TCR beta VDJ and CDR3 profiles were obtained from a genomic DNA template. Using its own MiXCR run on the reads, TCRdb lists one record per CDR3 protein. The sample shows 400,000 to 500,000 distinct CDR3 sequences, around 72% of them seen only once. Study-level findings and limits: Both patients and controls carried the same twenty-nine CD8+ CDR3 sequences. A significant difference in CD8+ Simpson's diversity between patients and controls was not found.

The sample holds many counts of this clonotype. The antigen is not known. Germline CDR1 MNHNY, CDR2 SVGAGI (reference sequence). This CDR3 comprises 17 residues. J gave up 8 bases and V 2 bases, and 14 bases lay outside the gene matches. This sequence originates from a human donor in good health, serving as a control. This rearrangement joins TRBV6-6 to TRBJ1-1; 10 bases are shared with TRBD1. The source material was sorted CD4+, CD8+, or CD8+CD57+ T cells (not recorded which) from PBMCs. The CDR3 nucleotides are TGTGCCAGCAGTTACACCCCACCGACAGGGGGCTCGCTCGAAGCTTTCTTT. The encoded protein is CASSYTPPTGGSLEAFF.